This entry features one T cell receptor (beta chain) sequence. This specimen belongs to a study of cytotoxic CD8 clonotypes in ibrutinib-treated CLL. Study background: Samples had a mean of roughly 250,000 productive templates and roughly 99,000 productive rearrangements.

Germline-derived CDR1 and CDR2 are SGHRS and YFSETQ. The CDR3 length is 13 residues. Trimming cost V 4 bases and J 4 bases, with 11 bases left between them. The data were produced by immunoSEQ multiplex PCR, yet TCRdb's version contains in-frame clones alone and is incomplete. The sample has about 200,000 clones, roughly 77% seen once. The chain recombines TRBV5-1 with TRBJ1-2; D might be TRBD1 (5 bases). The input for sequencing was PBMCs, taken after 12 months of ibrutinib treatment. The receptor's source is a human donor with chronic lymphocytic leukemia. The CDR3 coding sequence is TGCGCCAGCAGCACATGGACAAGCTATGGCTACACCTTC. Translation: CASSTWTSYGYTF.